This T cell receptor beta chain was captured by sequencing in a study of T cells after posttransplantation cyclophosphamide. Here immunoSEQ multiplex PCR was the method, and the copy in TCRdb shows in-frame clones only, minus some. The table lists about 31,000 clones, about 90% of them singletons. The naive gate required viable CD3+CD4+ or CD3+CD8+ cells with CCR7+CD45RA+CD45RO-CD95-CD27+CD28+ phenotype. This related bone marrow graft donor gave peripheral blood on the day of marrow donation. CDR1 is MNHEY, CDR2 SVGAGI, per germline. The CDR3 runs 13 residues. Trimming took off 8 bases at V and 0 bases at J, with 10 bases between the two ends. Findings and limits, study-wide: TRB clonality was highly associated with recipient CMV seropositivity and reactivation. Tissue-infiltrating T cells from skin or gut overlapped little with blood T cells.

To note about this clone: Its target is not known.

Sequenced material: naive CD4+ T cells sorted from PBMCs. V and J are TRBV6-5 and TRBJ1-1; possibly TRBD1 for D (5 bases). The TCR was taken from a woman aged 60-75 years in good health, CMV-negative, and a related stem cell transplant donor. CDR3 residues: CASLVRVNTEAFF. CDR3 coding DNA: TGTGCCAGCTTGGTCAGGGTGAACACTGAAGCTTTCTTT.